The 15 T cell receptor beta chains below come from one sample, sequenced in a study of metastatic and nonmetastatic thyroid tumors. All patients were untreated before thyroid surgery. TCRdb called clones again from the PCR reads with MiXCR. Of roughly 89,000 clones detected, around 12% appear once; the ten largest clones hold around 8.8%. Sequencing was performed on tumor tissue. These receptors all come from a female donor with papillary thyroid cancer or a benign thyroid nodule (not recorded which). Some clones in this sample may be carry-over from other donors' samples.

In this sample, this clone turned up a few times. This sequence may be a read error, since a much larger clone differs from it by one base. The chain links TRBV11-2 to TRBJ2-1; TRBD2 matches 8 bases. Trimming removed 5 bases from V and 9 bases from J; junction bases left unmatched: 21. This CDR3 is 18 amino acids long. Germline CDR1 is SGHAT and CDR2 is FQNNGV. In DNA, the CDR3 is TGTGCCAGCAGCGTGAGTCTAGCGGGTCCTCCCAAGGGCAGTGAGCAGTTCTTC. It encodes CASSVSLAGPPKGSEQFF.

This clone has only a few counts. The DNA of the CDR3 is TGCGCCAGCAGCCAGCACGAGGGGCCAGTTACGCAGTATTTT. This encodes CASSQHEGPVTQYF. The genes are TRBV4-1 and TRBJ2-3; D may match TRBD1 or TRBD2 (5 bases each). V was cut by 3 bases and J by 8 bases, with 15 bases left in between. The CDR3 covers 14 residues. Per the germline V gene, CDR1 is MGHRA and CDR2 is YSYEKL.

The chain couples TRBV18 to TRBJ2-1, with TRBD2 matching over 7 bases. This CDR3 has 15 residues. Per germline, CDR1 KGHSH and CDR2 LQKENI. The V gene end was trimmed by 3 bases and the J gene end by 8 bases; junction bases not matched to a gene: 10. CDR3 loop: CASSPVVSGGYEQFF. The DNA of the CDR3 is TGTGCCAGCTCACCCGTTGTGTCGGGAGGCTATGAGCAGTTCTTC. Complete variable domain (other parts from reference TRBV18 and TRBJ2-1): NAGVMQNPRHLVRRRGQEARLRCSPMKGHSHVYWYRQLPEEGLKFMVYLQKENIIDESGMPKERFSAEFPKEGPSILRIQQVVRGDSAAYFCASSPVVSGGYEQFFGPGTRLTVL.

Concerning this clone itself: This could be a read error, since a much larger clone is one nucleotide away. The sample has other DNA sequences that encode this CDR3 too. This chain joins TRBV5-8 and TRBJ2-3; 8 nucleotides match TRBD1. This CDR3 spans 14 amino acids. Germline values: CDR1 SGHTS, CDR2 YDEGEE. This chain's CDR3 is CASSLDRGADTQYF. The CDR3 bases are TGTGCCAGCAGCTTGGACAGGGGGGCAGATACGCAATATTTT.

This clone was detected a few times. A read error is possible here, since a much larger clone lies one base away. This chain's CDR3 is CASSPTGSHTDTQYF. The CDR3 DNA reads TGTGCCAGCAGCCCCACAGGGTCCCACACGGATACGCAGTATTTT. The chain employs TRBV6-1 and TRBJ2-3; weak D call: TRBD1 (6 bases). The V end lost 6 bases, the J end lost 6 bases, and 19 bases lay between the germline ends. CDR1 is MNHNS and CDR2 is SASEGT in the germline V gene. The length of the CDR3 is 15 residues.

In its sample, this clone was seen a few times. This CDR3 reads CASSVGDEKLFF. The CDR3 DNA is TGTGCCAGCAGCGTAGGGGATGAAAAACTGTTTTTT. V gene TRBV9 combines with J gene TRBJ1-4; D is uncertain. The V gene's germline CDR1 is SGDLS and CDR2 YYNGEE. This CDR3 has 12 residues. Trimming stripped 0 bases from V and 6 bases from J, with 3 bases between.

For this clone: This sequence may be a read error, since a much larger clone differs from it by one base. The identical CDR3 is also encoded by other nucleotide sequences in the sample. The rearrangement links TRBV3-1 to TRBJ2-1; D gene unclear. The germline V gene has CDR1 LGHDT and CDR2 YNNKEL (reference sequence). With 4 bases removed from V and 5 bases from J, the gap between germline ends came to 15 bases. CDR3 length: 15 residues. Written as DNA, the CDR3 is TGTGCCAGCAGCCGCATGTCGATAAGTAACAATGAGCAGTTCTTC. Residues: CASSRMSISNNEQFF.

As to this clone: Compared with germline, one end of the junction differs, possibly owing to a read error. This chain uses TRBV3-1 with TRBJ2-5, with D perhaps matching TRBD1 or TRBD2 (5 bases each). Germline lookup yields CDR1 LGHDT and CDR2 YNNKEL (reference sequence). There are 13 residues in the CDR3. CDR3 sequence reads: CASSQTVRETLYF. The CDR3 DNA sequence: TGTGCCAGCAGCCAGACAGTTAGGGAGACCCTGTACTTC.

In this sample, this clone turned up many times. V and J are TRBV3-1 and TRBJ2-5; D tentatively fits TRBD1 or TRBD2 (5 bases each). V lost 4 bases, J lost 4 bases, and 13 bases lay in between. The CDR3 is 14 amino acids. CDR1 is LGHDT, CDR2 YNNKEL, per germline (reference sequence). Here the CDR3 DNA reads TGTGCCAGCAGCCGATTCGCTGGGGGAGAGACCCAGTACTTC. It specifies CASSRFAGGETQYF.

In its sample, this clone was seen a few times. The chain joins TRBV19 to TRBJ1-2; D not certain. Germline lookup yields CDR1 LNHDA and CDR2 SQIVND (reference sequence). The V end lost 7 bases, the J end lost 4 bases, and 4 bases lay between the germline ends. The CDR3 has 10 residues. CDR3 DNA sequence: TGTGCCAGTAAGGGCTATGGCTACACCTTC. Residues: CASKGYGYTF.

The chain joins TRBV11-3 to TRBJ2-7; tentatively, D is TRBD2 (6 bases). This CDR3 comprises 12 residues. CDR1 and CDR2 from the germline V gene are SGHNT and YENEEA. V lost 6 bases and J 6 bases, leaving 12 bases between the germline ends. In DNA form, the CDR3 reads TGTGCCAGCAGGGGGGGAGGCGGCGAGCAGTACTTC. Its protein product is CASRGGGGEQYF.

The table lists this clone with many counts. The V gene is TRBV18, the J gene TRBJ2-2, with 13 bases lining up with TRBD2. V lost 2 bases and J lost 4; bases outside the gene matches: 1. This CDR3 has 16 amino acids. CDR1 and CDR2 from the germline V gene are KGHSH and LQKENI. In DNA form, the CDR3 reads TGTGCCAGCTCACCAGGACTAGCGGGAGTCACCGGGGAGCTGTTTTTT. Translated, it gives CASSPGLAGVTGELFF.

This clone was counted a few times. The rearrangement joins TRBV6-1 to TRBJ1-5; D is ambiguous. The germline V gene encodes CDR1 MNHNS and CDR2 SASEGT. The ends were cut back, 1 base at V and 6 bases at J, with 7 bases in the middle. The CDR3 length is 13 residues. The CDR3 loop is CASSEERSQPQHF. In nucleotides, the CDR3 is TGTGCCAGCAGTGAAGAGAGGAGTCAGCCCCAGCATTTT.

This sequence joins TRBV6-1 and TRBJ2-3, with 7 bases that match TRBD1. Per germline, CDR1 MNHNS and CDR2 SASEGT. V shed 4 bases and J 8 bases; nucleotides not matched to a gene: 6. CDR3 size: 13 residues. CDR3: CASSVDQGVTQYF. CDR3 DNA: TGTGCCAGCAGTGTTGATCAGGGGGTTACGCAGTATTTT.

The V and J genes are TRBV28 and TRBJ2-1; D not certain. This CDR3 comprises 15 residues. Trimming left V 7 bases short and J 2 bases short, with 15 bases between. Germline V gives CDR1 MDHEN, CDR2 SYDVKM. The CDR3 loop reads CASIFSTWTYNEQFF. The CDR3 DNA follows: TGTGCCAGCATTTTTTCGACATGGACCTACAATGAGCAGTTCTTC.